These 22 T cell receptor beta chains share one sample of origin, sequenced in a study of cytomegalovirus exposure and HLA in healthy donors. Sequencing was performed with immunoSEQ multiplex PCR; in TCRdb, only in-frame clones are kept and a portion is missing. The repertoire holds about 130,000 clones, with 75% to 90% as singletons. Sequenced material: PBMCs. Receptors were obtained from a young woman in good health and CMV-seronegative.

The CDR3 loop is CASGLVLAGGNTGELFF. The CDR3 bases are TGTGCTAGTGGTTTGGTACTTGCGGGGGGGAACACCGGGGAGCTGTTTTTT. The chain joins TRBV12-5 to TRBJ2-2, with TRBD2 identical over 8 bases. The germline V gene has CDR1 LGHNT and CDR2 FRNRAP. V lost 0 bases to trimming and J lost 1 base; unmatched junction nucleotides: 4. The CDR3 runs to 17 residues.

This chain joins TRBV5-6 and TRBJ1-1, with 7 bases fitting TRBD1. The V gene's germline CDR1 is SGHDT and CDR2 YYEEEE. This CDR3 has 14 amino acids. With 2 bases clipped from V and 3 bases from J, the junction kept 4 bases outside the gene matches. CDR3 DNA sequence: TGTGCCAGCAGCTTTCACGACAGGGACACTGAAGCTTTCTTT. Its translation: CASSFHDRDTEAFF.

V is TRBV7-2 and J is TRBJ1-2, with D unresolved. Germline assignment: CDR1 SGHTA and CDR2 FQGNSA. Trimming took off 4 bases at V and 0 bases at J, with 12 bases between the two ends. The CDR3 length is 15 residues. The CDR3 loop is CASSWTPGTNYGYTF. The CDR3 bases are TGTGCCAGCAGCTGGACGCCCGGGACTAACTATGGCTACACCTTC. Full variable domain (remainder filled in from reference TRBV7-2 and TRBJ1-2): GAGVSQSPSNKVTEKGKDVELRCDPISGHTALYWYRQSLGQGLEFLIYFQGNSAPDKSGLPSDRFSAERTGGSVSTLTIQRTQQEDSAVYLCASSWTPGTNYGYTFGSGTRLTVV.

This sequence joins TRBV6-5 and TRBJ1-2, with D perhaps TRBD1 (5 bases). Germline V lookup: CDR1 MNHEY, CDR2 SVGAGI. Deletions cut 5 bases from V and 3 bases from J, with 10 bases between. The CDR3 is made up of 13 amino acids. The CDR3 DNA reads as TGTGCCAGCAGTCACGGGGGTGACTATGGCTACACCTTC. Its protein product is CASSHGGDYGYTF.

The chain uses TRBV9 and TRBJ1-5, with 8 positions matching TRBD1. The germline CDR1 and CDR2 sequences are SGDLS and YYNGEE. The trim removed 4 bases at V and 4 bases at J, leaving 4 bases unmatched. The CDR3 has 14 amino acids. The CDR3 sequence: CASSMGQVNQPQHF. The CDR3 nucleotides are TGTGCCAGCAGCATGGGACAGGTGAATCAGCCCCAGCATTTT. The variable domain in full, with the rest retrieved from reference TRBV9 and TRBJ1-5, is DSGVTQTPKHLITATGQRVTLRCSPRSGDLSVYWYQQSLDQGLQFLIQYYNGEERAKGNILERFSAQQFPDLHSELNLSSLELGDSALYFCASSMGQVNQPQHFGDGTRLSIL.

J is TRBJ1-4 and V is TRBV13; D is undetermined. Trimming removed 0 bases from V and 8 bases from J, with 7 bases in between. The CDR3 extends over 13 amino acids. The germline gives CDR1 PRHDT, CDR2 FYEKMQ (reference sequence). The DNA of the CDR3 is TGTGCCAGCAGCTTAGGCTACGGGGAAAAACTGTTTTTT. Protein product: CASSLGYGEKLFF.

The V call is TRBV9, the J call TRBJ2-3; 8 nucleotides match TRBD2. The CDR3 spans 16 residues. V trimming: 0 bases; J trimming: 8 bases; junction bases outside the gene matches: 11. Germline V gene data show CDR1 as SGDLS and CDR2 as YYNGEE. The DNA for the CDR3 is TGTGCCAGCAGCGTAGTGGGAGCGGGGGACCGGCGTACGCAGTATTTT. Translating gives CASSVVGAGDRRTQYF.

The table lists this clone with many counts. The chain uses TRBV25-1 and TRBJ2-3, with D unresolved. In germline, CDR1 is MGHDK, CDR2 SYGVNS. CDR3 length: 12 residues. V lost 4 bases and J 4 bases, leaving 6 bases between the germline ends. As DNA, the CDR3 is TGTGCCAGCAGTGGGGCTTCAGATACGCAGTATTTT. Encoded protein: CASSGASDTQYF.

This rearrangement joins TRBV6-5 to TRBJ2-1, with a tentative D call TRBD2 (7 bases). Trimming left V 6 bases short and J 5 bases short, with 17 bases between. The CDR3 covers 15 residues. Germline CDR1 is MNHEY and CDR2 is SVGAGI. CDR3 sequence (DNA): TGTGCCAGCAGCTTAAGCGGGGAGGGGGACAATGAGCAGTTCTTC. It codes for CASSLSGEGDNEQFF.

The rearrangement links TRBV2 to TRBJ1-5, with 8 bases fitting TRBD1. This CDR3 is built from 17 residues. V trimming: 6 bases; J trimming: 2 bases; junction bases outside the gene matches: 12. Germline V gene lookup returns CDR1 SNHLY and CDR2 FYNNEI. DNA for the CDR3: TGTGCCAGCAGCGCCCCGGCCGGGACAGGAGGCAATCAGCCCCAGCATTTT. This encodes CASSAPAGTGGNQPQHF.

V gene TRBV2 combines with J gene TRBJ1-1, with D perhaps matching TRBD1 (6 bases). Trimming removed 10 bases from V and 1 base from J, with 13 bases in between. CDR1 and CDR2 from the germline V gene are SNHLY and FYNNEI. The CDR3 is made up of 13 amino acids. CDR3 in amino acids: CATAVQGNTEAFF. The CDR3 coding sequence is TGTGCCACCGCGGTACAGGGGAACACTGAAGCTTTCTTT.

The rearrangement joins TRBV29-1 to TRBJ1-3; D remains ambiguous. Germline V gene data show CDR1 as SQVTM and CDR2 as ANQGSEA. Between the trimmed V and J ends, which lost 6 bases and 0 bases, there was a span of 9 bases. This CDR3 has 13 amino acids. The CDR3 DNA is TGCAGCGTAAAAAAGCGCTCTGGAAACACCATATATTTT. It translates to CSVKKRSGNTIYF.

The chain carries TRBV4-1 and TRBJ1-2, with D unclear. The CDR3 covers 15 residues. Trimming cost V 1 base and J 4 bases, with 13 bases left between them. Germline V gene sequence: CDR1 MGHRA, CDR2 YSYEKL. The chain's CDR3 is CASSQVVRRIYGYTF. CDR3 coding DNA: TGCGCCAGCAGCCAAGTGGTAAGGAGGATCTATGGCTACACCTTC.

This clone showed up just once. CDR3 in DNA: TGTGCCAGCAGTGAACACGGAGCCTCCTATAATTCACCCCTCCACTTT. Protein product: CASSEHGASYNSPLHF. This sequence joins TRBV6-1 and TRBJ1-6; D remains unclear. The CDR3 is made up of 16 amino acids. Germline values: CDR1 MNHNS, CDR2 SASEGT. Trimming took off 2 bases at V and 0 bases at J, with 8 bases between the two ends.

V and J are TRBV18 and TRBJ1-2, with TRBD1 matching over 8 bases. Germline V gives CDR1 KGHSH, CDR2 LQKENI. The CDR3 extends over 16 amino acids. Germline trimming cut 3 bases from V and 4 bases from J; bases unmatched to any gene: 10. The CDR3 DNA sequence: TGTGCCAGCTCACCGACAGGGGCGCGGGAAGGCTATGGCTACACCTTC. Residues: CASSPTGAREGYGYTF. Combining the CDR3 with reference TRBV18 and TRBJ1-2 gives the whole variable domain NAGVMQNPRHLVRRRGQEARLRCSPMKGHSHVYWYRQLPEEGLKFMVYLQKENIIDESGMPKERFSAEFPKEGPSILRIQQVVRGDSAAYFCASSPTGAREGYGYTFGSGTRLTVV.

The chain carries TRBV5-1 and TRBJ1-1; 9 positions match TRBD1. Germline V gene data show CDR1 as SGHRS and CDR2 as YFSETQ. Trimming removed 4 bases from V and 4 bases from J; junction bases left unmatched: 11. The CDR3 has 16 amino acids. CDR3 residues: CASSVGTGQVLTEAFF. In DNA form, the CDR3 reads TGCGCCAGCAGCGTCGGGACAGGGCAAGTCCTCACTGAAGCTTTCTTT.

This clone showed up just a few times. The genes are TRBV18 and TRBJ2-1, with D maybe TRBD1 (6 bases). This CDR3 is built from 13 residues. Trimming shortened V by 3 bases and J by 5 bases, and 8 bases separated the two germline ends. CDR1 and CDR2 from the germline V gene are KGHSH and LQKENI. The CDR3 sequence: CASSPQGHNEQFF. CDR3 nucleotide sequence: TGTGCCAGCTCACCTCAGGGGCACAATGAGCAGTTCTTC.

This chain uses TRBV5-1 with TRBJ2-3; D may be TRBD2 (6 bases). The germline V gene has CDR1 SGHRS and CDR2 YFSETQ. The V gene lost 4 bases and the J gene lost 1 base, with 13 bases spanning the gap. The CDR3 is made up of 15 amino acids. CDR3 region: CASSEAGGGTDTQYF. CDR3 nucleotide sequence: TGCGCCAGCAGCGAAGCTGGCGGGGGCACAGATACGCAGTATTTT.

This CDR3 is CASSLESRYTEAFF. CDR3 DNA: TGTGCCAGCAGCTTAGAATCCCGGTACACTGAAGCTTTCTTT. J is TRBJ1-1 and V is TRBV7-6; D is unresolved. The CDR3 loop spans 14 amino acids. Germline values: CDR1 SGHVS, CDR2 FNYEAQ. V lost 1 base and J lost 3, with 9 bases in between.

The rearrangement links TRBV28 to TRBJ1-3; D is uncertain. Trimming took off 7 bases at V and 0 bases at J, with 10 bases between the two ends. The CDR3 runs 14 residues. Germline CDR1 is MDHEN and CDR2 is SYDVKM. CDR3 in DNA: TGTGCCAGCACCGGGAGCCTCTCTGGAAACACCATATATTTT. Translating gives CASTGSLSGNTIYF.

This chain's CDR3 is CASSIYMNTEAFF. CDR3 coding DNA: TGTGCCAGCAGCATTTACATGAACACTGAAGCTTTCTTT. The chain joins TRBV9 to TRBJ1-1; no reliable D call. Trimming removed 4 bases at V and 0 bases at J, with 7 bases between. The CDR3 covers 13 residues. The germline gives CDR1 SGDLS, CDR2 YYNGEE.

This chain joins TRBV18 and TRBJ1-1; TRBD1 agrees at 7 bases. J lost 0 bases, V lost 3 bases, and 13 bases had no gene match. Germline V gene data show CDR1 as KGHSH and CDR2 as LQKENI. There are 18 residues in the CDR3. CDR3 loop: CASSPKETLTGVNTEAFF. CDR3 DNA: TGTGCCAGCTCACCGAAAGAGACTCTAACAGGGGTGAACACTGAAGCTTTCTTT.